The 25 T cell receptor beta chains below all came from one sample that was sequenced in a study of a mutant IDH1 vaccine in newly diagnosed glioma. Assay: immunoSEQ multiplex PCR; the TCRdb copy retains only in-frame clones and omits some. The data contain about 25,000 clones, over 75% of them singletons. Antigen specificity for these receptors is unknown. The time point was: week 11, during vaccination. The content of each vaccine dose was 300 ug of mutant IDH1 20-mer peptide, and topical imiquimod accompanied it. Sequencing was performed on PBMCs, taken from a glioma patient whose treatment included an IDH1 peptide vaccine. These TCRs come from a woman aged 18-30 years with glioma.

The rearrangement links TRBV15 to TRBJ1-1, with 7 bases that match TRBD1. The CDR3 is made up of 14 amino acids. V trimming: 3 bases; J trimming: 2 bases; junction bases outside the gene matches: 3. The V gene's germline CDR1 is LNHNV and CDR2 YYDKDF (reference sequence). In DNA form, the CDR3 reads TGTGCCACCAGCAGGGACAGGATAAACACTGAAGCTTTCTTT. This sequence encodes CATSRDRINTEAFF. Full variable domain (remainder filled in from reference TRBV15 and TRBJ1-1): DAMVIQNPRYQVTQFGKPVTLSCSQTLNHNVMYWYQQKSSQAPKLLFHYYDKDFNNEADTPDNFQSRRPNTSFCFLDIRSPGLGDTAMYLCATSRDRINTEAFFGQGTRLTVV.

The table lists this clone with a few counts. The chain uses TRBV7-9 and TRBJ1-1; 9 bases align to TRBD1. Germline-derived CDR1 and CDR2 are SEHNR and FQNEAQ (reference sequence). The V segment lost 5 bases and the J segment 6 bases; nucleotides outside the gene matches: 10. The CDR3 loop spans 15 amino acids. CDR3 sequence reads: CASSIWDREGAEAFF. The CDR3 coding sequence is TGTGCCAGCAGCATATGGGACAGGGAAGGCGCTGAAGCTTTCTTT.

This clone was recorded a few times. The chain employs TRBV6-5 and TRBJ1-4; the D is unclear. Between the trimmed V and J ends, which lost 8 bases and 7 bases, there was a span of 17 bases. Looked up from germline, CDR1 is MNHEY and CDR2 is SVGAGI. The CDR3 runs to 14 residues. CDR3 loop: CASGGTQTGEKLFF. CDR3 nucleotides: TGTGCCAGCGGAGGCACTCAAACGGGTGAAAAACTGTTTTTT.

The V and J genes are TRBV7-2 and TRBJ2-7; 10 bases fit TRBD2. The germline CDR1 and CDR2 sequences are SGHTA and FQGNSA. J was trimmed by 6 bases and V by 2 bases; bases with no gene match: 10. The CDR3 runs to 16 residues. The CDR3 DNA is TGTGCCAGCAGCTTAATACTAGCGGGATCAGGGGGCGAGCAGTACTTC. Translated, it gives CASSLILAGSGGEQYF.

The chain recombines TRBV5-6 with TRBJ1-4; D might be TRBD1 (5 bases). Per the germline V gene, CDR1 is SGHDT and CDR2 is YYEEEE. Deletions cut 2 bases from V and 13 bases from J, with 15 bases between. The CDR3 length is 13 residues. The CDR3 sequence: CASSFSVSDRLFF. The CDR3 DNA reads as TGTGCCAGCAGCTTTTCGGTTTCCGACAGACTGTTTTTT. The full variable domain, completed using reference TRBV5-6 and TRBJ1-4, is DAGVTQSPTHLIKTRGQQVTLRCSPKSGHDTVSWYQQALGQGPQFIFQYYEEEERQRGNFPDRFSGHQFPNYSSELNVNALLLGDSALYLCASSFSVSDRLFFGSGTQLSVL.

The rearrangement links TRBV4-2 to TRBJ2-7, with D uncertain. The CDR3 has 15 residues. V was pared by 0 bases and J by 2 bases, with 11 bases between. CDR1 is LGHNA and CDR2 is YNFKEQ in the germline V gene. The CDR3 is CASSQDYPGPYEQYF. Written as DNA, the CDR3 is TGTGCCAGCAGCCAAGATTACCCCGGGCCCTACGAGCAGTACTTC.

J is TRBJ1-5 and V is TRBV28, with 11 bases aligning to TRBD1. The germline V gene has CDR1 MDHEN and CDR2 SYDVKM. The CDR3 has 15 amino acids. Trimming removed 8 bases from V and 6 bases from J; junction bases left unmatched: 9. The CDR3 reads CASSTGTGGGQPQHF. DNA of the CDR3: TGTGCCAGCTCCACCGGGACAGGGGGAGGTCAGCCCCAGCATTTT.

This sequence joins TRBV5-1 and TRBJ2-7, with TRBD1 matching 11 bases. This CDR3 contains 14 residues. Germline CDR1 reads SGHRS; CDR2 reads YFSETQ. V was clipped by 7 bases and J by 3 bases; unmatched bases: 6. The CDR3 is CASRPGQGDYEQYF. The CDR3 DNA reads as TGCGCCAGCCGGCCGGGACAGGGGGACTACGAGCAGTACTTC.

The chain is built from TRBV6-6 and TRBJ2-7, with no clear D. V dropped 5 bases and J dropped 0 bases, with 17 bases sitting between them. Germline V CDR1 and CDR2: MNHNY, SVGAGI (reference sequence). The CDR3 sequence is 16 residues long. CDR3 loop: CASSSDVRVPSYEQYF. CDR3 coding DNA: TGTGCCAGCAGTAGCGATGTTAGGGTCCCCTCCTACGAGCAGTACTTC.

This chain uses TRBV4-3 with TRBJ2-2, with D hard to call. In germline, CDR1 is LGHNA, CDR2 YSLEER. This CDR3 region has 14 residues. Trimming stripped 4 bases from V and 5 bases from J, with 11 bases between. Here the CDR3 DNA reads TGCGCCAGCAGCCGAAAGGTAGAGACCGGGGAGCTGTTTTTT. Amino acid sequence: CASSRKVETGELFF.

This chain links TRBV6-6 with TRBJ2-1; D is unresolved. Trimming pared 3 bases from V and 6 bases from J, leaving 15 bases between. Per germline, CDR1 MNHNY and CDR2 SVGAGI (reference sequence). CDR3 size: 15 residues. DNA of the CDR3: TGTGCCAGCAGTTATTCCCAGACACCGAGCAATGAGCAGTTCTTC. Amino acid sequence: CASSYSQTPSNEQFF.

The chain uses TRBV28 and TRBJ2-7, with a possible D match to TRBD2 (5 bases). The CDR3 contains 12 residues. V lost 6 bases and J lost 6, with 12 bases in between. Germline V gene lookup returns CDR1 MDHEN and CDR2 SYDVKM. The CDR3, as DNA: TGTGCCAGCAGGTCGGGGTCTGTCGAGCAGTACTTC. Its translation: CASRSGSVEQYF.

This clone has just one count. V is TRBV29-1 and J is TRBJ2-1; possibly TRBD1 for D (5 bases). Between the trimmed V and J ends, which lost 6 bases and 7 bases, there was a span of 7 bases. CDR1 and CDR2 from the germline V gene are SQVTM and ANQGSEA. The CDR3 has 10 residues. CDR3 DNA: TGCAGCGTCGACAGTAATGAGCAGTTCTTC. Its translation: CSVDSNEQFF.

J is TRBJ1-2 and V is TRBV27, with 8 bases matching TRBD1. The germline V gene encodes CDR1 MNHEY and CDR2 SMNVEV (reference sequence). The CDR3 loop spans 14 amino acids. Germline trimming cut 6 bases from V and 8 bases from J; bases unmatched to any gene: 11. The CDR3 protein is CASSLSQGAGGYTF. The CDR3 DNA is TGTGCCAGCAGCCTCTCCCAGGGGGCGGGAGGCTACACCTTC.

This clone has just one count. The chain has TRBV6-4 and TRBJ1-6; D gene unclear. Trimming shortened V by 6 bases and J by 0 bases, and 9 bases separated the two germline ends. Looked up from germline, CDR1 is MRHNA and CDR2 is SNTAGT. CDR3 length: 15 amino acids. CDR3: CASSMTSSYNSPLHF. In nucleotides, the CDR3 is TGTGCCAGCAGCATGACGAGCTCCTATAATTCACCCCTCCACTTT.

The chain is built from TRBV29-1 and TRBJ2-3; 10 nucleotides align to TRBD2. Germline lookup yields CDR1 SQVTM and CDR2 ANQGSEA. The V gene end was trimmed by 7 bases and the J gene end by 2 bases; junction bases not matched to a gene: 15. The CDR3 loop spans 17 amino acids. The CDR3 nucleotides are TGCAGCGCCGAAGCCCTAGGACTAGCGGAAGACACAGATACGCAGTATTTT. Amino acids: CSAEALGLAEDTDTQYF.

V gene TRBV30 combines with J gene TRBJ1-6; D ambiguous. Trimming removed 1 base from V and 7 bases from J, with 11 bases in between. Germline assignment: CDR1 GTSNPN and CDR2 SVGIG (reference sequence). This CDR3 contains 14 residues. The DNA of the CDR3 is TGTGCCTGGAGTGGGGAGCAGCTAAATTCACCCCTCCACTTT. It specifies CAWSGEQLNSPLHF.

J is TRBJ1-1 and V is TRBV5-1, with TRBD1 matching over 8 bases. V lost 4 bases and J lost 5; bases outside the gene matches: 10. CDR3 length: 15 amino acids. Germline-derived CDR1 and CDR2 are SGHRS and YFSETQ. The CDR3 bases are TGCGCCAGCAGCCCACGGACAGGGAGAGGGACTGAAGCTTTCTTT. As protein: CASSPRTGRGTEAFF.

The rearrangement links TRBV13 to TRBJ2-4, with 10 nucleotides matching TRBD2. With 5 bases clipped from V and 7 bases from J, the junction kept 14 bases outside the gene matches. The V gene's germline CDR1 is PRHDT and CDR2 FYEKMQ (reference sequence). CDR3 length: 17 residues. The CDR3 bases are TGTGCCAGCAGCGGCGCCGAGAAGCGGGGGGGCAGGAACATTCAGTACTTC. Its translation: CASSGAEKRGGRNIQYF.

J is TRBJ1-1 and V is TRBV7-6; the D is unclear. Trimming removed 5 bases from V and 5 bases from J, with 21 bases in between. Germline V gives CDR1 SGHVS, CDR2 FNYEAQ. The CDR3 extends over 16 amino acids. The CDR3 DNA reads TGTGCCAGCAGCCCAGCCCAGACGGGAGGGCCGACTGAAGCTTTCTTT. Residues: CASSPAQTGGPTEAFF.

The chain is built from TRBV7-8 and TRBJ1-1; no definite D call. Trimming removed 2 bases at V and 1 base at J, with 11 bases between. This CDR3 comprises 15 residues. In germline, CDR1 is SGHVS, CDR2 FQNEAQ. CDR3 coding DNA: TGTGCCAGCAGCTTATCGGAGAAGACGAACACTGAAGCTTTCTTT. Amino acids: CASSLSEKTNTEAFF.

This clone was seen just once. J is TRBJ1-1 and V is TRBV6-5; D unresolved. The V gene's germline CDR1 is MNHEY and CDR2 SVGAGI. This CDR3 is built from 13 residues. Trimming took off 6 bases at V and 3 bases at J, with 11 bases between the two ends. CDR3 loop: CASRNNRYTEAFF. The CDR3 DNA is TGTGCCAGCAGGAATAACAGATACACTGAAGCTTTCTTT.

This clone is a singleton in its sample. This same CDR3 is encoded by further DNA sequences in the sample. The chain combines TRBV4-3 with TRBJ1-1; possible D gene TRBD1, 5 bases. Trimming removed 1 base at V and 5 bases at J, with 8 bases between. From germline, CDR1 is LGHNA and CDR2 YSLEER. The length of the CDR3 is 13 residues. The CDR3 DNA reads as TGCGCCAGCAGCCAAGCAGGGAATACTGAAGCTTTCTTT. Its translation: CASSQAGNTEAFF.

CDR3 in amino acids: CASSLQFEKLFF. CDR3 bases: TGTGCCAGCAGCTTACAATTCGAAAAACTGTTTTTT. V gene TRBV7-9 combines with J gene TRBJ1-4; D is uncertain. V lost 2 bases and J 8 bases, leaving 6 bases between the germline ends. CDR3 size: 12 residues. Germline values: CDR1 SEHNR, CDR2 FQNEAQ (reference sequence).

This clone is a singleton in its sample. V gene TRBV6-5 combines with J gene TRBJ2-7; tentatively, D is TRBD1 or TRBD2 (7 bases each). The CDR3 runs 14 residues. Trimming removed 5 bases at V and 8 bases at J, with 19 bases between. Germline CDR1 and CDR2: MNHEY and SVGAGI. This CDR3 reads CASSRGDRSTKQYF. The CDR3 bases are TGTGCCAGCAGTCGGGGGGACAGATCTACGAAGCAGTACTTC.